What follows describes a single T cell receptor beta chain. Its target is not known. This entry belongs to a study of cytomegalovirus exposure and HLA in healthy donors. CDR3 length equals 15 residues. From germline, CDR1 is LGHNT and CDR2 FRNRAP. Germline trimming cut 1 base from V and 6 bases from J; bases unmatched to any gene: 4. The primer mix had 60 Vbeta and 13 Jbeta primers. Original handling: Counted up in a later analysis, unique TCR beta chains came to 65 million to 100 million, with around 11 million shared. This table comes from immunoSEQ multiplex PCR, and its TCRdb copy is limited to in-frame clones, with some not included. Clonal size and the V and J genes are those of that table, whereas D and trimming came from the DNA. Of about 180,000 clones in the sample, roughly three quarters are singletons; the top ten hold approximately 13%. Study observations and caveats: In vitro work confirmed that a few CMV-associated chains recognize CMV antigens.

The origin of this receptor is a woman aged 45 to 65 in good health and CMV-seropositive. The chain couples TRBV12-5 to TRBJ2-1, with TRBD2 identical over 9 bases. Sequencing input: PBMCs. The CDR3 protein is CASGLEAGGRNEQFF. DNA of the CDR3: TGTGCTAGTGGTTTGGAGGCGGGGGGGCGCAATGAGCAGTTCTTC.